This record concerns one T cell receptor beta chain sequence. The V end lost 3 bases, the J end lost 3 bases, and 8 bases lay between the germline ends. CDR3 length: 13 residues. Germline lookup yields CDR1 LNHDA and CDR2 SQIVND (reference sequence). This sample is part of a study of technical replicates of blood from a few donors. Assay used: immunoSEQ multiplex PCR; TCRdb lists only in-frame clones, some missing. Altogether about 100,000 clones are present, approximately 96% being singletons, with the ten largest covering under 0.45%. The chain has TRBV19 and TRBJ1-2; D unclear. This receptor was identified in a human donor in good health. The material sequenced was T cells isolated from PBMCs. CDR3 sequence (DNA): TGTGCCAGTAGTATTCAGGTATACTATGGCTACACCTTC. It translates to CASSIQVYYGYTF.